This passage covers 12 T cell receptor beta chains from one sample sequenced in a study of T-cell reconstitution after alpha-beta-depleted transplantation in children. It was with unique molecular identifiers that the TCRbeta library was prepared. Using its own MiXCR run on the PCR reads, TCRdb lists one record per CDR3 protein. This sample has roughly 5,000 distinct CDR3 sequences; around 7% occur once, and the top ten carry about 1.8%. The source material was PBMCs, mostly from graft donor cells, sampled 60 days after TCRalphabeta/CD19-depleted stem cell transplant. The origin of the receptors is a boy in the first two years of life who had a stem cell transplant for SCID, so the T cells may come from the graft donor.

This clonotype is medium-sized by share. The chain employs TRBV10-3 and TRBJ2-3, with TRBD2 matching 7 bases. The CDR3 loop spans 14 amino acids. Germline trimming cut 11 bases from V and 2 bases from J; bases unmatched to any gene: 10. Germline V lookup: CDR1 ENHRY, CDR2 SYGVKD. CDR3 protein: CASSARGVTDTQYF. In DNA, the CDR3 is TGTGCCTCCAGCGCCCGGGGGGTCACAGATACGCAGTATTTT.

This clonotype was seen many times. The V call is TRBV20-1, the J call TRBJ1-5; D is unclear. This CDR3 is built from 13 residues. CDR1 and CDR2 from the germline V gene are DFQATT and SNEGSKA (reference sequence). V lost 0 bases and J lost 4, with 7 bases in between. The CDR3 loop is CSARDWENQPQHF. The CDR3, as DNA: TGCAGTGCTAGAGATTGGGAAAATCAGCCCCAGCATTTT.

Within the sample, this clonotype is medium-sized. The V call is TRBV20-1, the J call TRBJ2-5, with D perhaps being TRBD1 or TRBD2 (5 bases each). With 5 bases removed from V and 7 bases from J, the gap between germline ends came to 20 bases. CDR3 length: 14 amino acids. CDR1 is DFQATT and CDR2 is SNEGSKA in the germline V gene (reference sequence). For the CDR3, the DNA is TGCAGTGCTGCTGGGACCAGCCGCCCCAGGACCCAGTACTTC. This gives the protein CSAAGTSRPRTQYF.

This clonotype ranks as medium-sized. The rearrangement joins TRBV11-2 to TRBJ2-7; the D gene is possibly TRBD2 (6 bases). V lost 5 bases and J 3 bases, leaving 20 bases between the germline ends. Per the germline V gene, CDR1 is SGHAT and CDR2 is FQNNGV. The CDR3 spans 16 residues. For the CDR3, the DNA is TGTGCCAGCAGCCTAAGGGGACTTTCTAGGAGCTACGAGCAGTACTTC. Translated: CASSLRGLSRSYEQYF. The complete variable domain, with remaining parts taken from reference TRBV11-2 and TRBJ2-7, reads EAGVAQSPRYKIIEKRQSVAFWCNPISGHATLYWYQQILGQGPKLLIQFQNNGVVDDSQLPKDRFSAERLKGVDSTLKIQPAKLEDSAVYLCASSLRGLSRSYEQYFGPGTRLTVT.

Judged by abundance, this clonotype is medium-sized. The J gene is TRBJ1-2, the V gene TRBV20-1; D unclear. The germline gives CDR1 DFQATT, CDR2 SNEGSKA (reference sequence). The CDR3 loop spans 11 amino acids. Trimming removed 5 bases from V and 14 bases from J, with 18 bases in between. CDR3 sequence: CSAHGPRTKTF. CDR3 nucleotides: TGCAGTGCTCACGGACCCCGGACTAAGACCTTC.

This clonotype has at least ten counts. One end of the junction does not line up with germline, which may come from a read error. The rearrangement joins TRBV6-1 to TRBJ2-6; a weak D match, TRBD1 (6 bases). Germline CDR1 MNHNS, CDR2 SASEGT. The CDR3 is made up of 17 amino acids. CDR3 coding DNA: TGTGCCAGCAGGAAGGACAGTCTCTTCTCTGGGGCCAACGTCTTGACTTTC. Translated: CASRKDSLFSGANVLTF.

The sample holds many counts of this clonotype. This chain connects TRBV27 to TRBJ1-6; 11 nucleotides agree with TRBD1. J was trimmed by 9 bases and V by 6 bases; bases with no gene match: 13. Per germline, CDR1 MNHEY and CDR2 SMNVEV (reference sequence). This CDR3 has 17 residues. The CDR3 sequence: CASSPDRGPGKGSPLHF. DNA for the CDR3: TGTGCCAGCAGCCCGGACAGGGGGCCAGGGAAGGGTTCACCCCTCCACTTT.

This clonotype is medium-sized within its sample. The chain links TRBV15 to TRBJ2-7; D gene ambiguous. Trimming cost V 0 bases and J 1 base, with 7 bases left between them. The CDR3 consists of 14 residues. Germline values: CDR1 LNHNV, CDR2 YYDKDF (reference sequence). The chain's CDR3 is CATSRDLVSYEQYF. The CDR3, as DNA: TGTGCCACCAGCAGAGATCTAGTTTCCTACGAGCAGTACTTC.

This clonotype is termed medium-sized (0.01 to 0.1%). This sequence joins TRBV5-1 and TRBJ2-7, with D uncertain. CDR1 is SGHRS and CDR2 is YFSETQ in the germline V gene. V lost 0 bases, J lost 0 bases, and 13 bases lay in between. The CDR3 has 16 amino acids. The CDR3 here is CASSLASVLFSYEQYF. The DNA for the CDR3 is TGCGCCAGCAGCTTGGCCTCGGTACTGTTCTCCTACGAGCAGTACTTC.

This clonotype qualifies as medium-sized (0.01 to 0.1%). In DNA form, the CDR3 reads TGTGCCAGCAGCTTGTCGTCCGATCGCCCCTACGAGCAGTACTTC. Translated: CASSLSSDRPYEQYF. V is TRBV5-5 and J is TRBJ2-7, with D unclear. The germline gives CDR1 SGHKS, CDR2 YYEKEE (reference sequence). CDR3 length equals 15 residues. With 1 base removed from V and 2 bases from J, the gap between germline ends came to 13 bases.

By share, this clonotype counts as medium-sized. At one end, the junction sequence differs from germline, possibly due to a read error. The chain has TRBV7-7 and TRBJ2-7; D is ambiguous. This CDR3 is built from 13 residues. CDR1 and CDR2 from the germline V gene are SSHAT and FNYEAQ (reference sequence). In nucleotides, the CDR3 is TGTGCTAGCAGCTTAGGCAGCCGAATCGAGCAGTACTTC. It encodes CASSLGSRIEQYF.

Within the sample, this clonotype is medium-sized (0.01 to 0.1%). The rearrangement joins TRBV5-1 to TRBJ2-7; D is uncertain. The CDR3 has 14 residues. Trimming left V 5 bases short and J 4 bases short, with 16 bases between. Germline-derived CDR1 and CDR2 are SGHRS and YFSETQ. CDR3 sequence: CASRPQKAFYEQYF. The CDR3 DNA sequence: TGCGCCAGCAGGCCCCAGAAGGCCTTTTACGAGCAGTACTTC.